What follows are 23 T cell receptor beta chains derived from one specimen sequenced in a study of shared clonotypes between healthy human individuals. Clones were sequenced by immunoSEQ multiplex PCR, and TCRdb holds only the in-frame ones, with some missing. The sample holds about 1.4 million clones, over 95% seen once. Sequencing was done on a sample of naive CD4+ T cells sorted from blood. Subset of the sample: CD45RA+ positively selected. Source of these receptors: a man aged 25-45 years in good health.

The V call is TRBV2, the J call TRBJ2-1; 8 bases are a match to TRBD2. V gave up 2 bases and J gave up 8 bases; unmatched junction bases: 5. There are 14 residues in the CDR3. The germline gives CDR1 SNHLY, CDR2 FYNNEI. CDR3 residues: CASSEQRENHEQFF. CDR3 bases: TGTGCCAGCAGTGAACAGCGGGAGAATCATGAGCAGTTCTTC. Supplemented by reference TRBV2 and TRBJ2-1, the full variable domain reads EPEVTQTPSHQVTQMGQEVILRCVPISNHLYFYWYRQILGQKVEFLVSFYNNEISEKSEIFDDQFSVERPDGSNFTLKIRSTKLEDSAMYFCASSEQRENHEQFFGPGTRLTVL.

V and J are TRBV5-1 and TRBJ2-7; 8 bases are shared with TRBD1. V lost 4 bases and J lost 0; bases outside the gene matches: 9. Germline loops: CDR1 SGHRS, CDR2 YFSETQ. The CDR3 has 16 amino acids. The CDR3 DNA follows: TGCGCCAGCAGCCAATGGACAGGGCCCCTCTCCTACGAGCAGTACTTC. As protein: CASSQWTGPLSYEQYF.

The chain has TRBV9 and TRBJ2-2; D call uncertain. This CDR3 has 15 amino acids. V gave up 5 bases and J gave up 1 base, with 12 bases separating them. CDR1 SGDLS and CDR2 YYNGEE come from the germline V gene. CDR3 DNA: TGTGCCAGCAGGATTGGTATTCTGAACACCGGGGAGCTGTTTTTT. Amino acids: CASRIGILNTGELFF.

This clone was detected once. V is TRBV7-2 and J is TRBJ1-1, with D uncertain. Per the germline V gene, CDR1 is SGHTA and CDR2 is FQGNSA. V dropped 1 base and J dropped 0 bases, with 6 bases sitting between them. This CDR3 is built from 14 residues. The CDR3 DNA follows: TGTGCCAGCAGCTTAGGCTACCTGAACACTGAAGCTTTCTTT. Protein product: CASSLGYLNTEAFF.

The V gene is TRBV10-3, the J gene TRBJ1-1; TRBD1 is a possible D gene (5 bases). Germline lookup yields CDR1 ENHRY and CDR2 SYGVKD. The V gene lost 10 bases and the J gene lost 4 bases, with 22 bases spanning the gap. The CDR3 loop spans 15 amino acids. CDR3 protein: CATTLRRDLATEAFF. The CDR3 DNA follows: TGTGCCACAACTCTACGGCGGGACTTGGCCACTGAAGCTTTCTTT.

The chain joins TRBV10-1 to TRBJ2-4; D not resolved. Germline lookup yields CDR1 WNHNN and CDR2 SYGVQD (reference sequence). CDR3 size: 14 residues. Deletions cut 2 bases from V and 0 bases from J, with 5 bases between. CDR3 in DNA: TGCGCCAGCAGTGAGACATTAGCCAAAAACATTCAGTACTTC. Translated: CASSETLAKNIQYF.

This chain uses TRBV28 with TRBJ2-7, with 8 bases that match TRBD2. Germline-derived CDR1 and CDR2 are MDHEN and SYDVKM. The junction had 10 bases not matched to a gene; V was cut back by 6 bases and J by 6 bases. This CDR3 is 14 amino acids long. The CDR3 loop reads CASRVPGTSGEQYF. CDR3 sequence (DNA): TGTGCCAGCAGAGTACCCGGGACTAGTGGCGAGCAGTACTTC.

The CDR3 DNA reads as TGTGCCAGCAGCTCCCAGGAAGCGGGAGGGCTCGAGCAGTACTTC. This sequence encodes CASSSQEAGGLEQYF. The V call is TRBV5-6, the J call TRBJ2-7; TRBD2 matches 10 bases. From germline, CDR1 is SGHDT and CDR2 YYEEEE. CDR3 length equals 15 residues. Trimming removed 3 bases from V and 6 bases from J; junction bases left unmatched: 9. Full variable domain (outside the CDR3, taken from reference TRBV5-6 and TRBJ2-7): DAGVTQSPTHLIKTRGQQVTLRCSPKSGHDTVSWYQQALGQGPQFIFQYYEEEERQRGNFPDRFSGHQFPNYSSELNVNALLLGDSALYLCASSSQEAGGLEQYFGPGTRLTVT.

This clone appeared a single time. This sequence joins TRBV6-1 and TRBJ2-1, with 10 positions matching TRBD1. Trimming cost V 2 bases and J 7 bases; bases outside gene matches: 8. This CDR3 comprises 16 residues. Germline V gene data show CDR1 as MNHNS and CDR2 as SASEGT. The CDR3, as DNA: TGTGCCAGCAGTGAATGGGGGGACAGGGGTAGGAATGAGCAGTTCTTC. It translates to CASSEWGDRGRNEQFF.

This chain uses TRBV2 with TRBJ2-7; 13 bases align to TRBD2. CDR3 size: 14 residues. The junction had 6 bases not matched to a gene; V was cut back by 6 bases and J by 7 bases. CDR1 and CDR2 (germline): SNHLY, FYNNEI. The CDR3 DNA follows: TGTGCCAGCAGACCCGGGACTAGCGGGACTGAGCAGTACTTC. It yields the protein CASRPGTSGTEQYF.

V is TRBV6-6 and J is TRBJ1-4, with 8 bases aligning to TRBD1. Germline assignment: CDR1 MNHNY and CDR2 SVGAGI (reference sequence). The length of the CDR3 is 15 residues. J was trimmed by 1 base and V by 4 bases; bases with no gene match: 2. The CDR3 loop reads CASSLGTGTNEKLFF. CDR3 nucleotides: TGTGCCAGCAGTTTGGGGACAGGAACTAATGAAAAACTGTTTTTT.

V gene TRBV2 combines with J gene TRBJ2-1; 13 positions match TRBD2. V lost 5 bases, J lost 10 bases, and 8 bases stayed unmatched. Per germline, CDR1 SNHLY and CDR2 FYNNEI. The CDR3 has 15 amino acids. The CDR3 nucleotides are TGTGCCAGCAGTCTACTAGCGGGAGGGCCGGGAGAGCAGTTCTTC. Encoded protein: CASSLLAGGPGEQFF.

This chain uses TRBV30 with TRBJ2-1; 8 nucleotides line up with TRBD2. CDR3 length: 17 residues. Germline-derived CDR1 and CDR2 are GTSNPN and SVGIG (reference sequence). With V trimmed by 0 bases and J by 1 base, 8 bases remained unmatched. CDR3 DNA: TGTGCCTGGAGTGTAGGCGGGAGGCTCCTTTCCTACAATGAGCAGTTCTTC. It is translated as CAWSVGGRLLSYNEQFF.

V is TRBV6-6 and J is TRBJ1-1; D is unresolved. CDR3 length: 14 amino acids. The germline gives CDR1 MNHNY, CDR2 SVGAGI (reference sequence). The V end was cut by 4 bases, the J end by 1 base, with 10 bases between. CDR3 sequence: CASSLDPGNTEAFF. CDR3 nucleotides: TGTGCCAGCAGTTTAGATCCGGGGAACACTGAAGCTTTCTTT.

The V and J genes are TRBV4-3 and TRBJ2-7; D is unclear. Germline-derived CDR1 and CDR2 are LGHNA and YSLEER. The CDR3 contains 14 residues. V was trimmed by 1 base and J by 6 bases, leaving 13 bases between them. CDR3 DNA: TGCGCCAGCAGCCAAGGGAAAGGGTTCGGCGAGCAGTACTTC. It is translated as CASSQGKGFGEQYF.

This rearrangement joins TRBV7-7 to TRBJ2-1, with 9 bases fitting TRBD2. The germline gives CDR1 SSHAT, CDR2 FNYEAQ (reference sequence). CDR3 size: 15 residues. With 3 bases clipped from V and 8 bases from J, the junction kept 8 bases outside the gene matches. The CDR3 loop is CASSFSPSGKDEQFF. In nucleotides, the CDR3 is TGTGCCAGCAGCTTTAGTCCTAGCGGGAAGGATGAGCAGTTCTTC. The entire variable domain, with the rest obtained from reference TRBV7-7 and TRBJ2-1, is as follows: GAGVSQSPRYKVTKRGQDVTLRCDPISSHATLYWYQQALGQGPEFLTYFNYEAQPDKSGLPSDRFSAERPEGSISTLTIQRTEQRDSAMYRCASSFSPSGKDEQFFGPGTRLTVL.

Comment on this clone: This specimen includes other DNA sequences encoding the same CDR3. CDR3 amino acids: CASSLRTGGTGELFF. Here the CDR3 DNA reads TGTGCCAGCAGTTTACGGACAGGGGGAACCGGGGAGCTGTTTTTT. The chain uses TRBV27 and TRBJ2-2; 10 bases align to TRBD1. The CDR3 contains 15 residues. CDR1 is MNHEY and CDR2 is SMNVEV in the germline V gene (reference sequence). V gave up 2 bases and J gave up 5 bases; unmatched junction bases: 2.

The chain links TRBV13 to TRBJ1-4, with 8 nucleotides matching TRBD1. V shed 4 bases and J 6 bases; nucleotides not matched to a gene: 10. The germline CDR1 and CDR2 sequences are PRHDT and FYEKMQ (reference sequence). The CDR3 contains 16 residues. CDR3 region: CASSSLRTGQYEKLFF. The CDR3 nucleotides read TGTGCCAGCAGCTCTTTGAGGACAGGGCAATATGAAAAACTGTTTTTT.

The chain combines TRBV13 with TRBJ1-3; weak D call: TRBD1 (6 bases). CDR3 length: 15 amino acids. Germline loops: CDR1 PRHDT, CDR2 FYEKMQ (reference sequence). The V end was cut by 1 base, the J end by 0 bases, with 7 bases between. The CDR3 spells CASSLDRASGNTIYF. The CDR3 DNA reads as TGTGCCAGCAGCTTAGACAGGGCCTCTGGAAACACCATATATTTT.

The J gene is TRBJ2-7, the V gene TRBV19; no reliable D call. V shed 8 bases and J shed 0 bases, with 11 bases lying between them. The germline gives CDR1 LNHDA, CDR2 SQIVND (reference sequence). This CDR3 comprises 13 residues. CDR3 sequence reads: CASLSGCSYEQYF. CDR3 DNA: TGTGCCAGTCTTTCAGGTTGCTCCTACGAGCAGTACTTC.

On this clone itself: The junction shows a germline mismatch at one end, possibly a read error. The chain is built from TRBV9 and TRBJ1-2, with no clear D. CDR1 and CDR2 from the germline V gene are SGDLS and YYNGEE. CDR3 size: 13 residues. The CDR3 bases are TGTGCCAGCAGCGTAGCTGTCGAGGGCAGACCCCGCTTC. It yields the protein CASSVAVEGRPRF.

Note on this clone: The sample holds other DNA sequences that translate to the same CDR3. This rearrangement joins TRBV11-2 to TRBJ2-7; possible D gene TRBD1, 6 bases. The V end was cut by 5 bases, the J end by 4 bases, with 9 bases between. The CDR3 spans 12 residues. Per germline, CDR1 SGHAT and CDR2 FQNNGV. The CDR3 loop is CASSRTGYEQYF. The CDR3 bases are TGTGCCAGCAGCCGTACAGGGTACGAGCAGTACTTC.

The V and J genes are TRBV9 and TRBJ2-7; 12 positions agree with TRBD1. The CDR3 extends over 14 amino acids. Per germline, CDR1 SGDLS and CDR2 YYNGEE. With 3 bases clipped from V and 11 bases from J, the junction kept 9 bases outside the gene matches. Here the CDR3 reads CASSATSGQGAKYF. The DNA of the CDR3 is TGTGCCAGCAGCGCCACGTCGGGACAGGGGGCGAAGTACTTC.